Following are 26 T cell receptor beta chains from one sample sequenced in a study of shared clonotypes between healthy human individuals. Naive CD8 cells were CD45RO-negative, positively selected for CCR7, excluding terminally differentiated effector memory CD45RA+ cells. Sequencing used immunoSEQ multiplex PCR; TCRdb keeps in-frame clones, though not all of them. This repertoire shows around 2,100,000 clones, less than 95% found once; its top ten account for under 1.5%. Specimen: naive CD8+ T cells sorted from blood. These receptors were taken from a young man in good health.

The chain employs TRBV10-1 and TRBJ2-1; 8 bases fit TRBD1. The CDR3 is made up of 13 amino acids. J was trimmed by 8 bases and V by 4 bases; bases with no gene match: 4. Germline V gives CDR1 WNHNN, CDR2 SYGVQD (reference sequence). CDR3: CASSGDRLYEQFF. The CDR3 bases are TGCGCCAGCAGTGGGGACAGGTTATATGAGCAGTTCTTC.

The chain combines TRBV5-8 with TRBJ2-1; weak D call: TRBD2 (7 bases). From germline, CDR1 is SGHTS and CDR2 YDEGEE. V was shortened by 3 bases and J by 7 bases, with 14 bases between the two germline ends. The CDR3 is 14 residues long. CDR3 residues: CASSSGGRFNEQFF. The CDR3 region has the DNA TGTGCCAGCAGCTCCGGGGGGCGTTTTAATGAGCAGTTCTTC.

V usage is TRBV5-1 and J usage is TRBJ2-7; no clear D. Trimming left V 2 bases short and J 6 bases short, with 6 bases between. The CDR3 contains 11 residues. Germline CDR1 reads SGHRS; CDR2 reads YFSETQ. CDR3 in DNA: TGCGCCAGCAGCTTTGGTGCCGAGCAGTACTTC. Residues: CASSFGAEQYF.

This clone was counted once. CDR3 region: CSVAPGQESSYEQYF. The CDR3 bases are TGCAGCGTTGCACCGGGACAGGAGAGCTCCTACGAGCAGTACTTC. This chain connects TRBV29-1 to TRBJ2-7, with 8 nucleotides matching TRBD1. CDR1 and CDR2 (germline): SQVTM, ANQGSEA. J was trimmed by 0 bases and V by 4 bases; bases with no gene match: 8. This CDR3 contains 15 residues.

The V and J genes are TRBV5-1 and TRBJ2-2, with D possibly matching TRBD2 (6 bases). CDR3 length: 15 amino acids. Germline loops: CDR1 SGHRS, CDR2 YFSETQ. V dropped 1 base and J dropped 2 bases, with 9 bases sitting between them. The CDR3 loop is CASSLHGGNTGELFF. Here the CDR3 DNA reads TGCGCCAGCAGCTTGCACGGGGGAAACACCGGGGAGCTGTTTTTT.

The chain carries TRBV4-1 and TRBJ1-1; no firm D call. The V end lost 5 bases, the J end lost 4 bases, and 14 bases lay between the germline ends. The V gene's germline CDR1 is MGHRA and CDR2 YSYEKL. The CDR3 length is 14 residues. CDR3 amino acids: CASSYLEGSTEAFF. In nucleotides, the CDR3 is TGCGCCAGCAGCTACTTGGAGGGATCCACTGAAGCTTTCTTT.

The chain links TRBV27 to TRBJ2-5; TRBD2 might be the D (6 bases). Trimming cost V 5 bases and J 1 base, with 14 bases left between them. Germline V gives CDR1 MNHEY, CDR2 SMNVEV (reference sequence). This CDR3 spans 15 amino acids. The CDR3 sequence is CASSPLGGIQETQYF. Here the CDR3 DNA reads TGTGCCAGCAGTCCGCTTGGGGGGATCCAAGAGACCCAGTACTTC.

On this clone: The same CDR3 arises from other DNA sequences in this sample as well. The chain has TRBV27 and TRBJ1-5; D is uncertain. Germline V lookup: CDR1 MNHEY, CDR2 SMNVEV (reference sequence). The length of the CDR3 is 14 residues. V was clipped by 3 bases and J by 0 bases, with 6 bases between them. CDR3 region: CASSFQGSNQPQHF. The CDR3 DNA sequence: TGTGCCAGCAGTTTCCAAGGTAGCAATCAGCCCCAGCATTTT.

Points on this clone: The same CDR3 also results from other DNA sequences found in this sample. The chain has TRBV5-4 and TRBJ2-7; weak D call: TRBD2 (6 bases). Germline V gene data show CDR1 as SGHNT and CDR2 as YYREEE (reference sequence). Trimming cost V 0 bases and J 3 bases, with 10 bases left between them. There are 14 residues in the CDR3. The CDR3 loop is CASSLDGSLYEQYF. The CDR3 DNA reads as TGTGCCAGCAGCTTGGACGGGAGTCTCTACGAGCAGTACTTC.

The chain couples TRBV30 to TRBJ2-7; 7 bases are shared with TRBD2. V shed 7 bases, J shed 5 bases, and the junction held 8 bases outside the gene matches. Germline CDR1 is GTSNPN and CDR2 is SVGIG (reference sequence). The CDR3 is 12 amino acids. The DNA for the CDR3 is TGTGCCTTCGGACTAGGGGTCCACGAGCAGTACTTC. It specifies CAFGLGVHEQYF. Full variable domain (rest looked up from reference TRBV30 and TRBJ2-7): SQTIHQWPATLVQPVGSPLSLECTVEGTSNPNLYWYRQAAGRGLQLLFYSVGIGQISSEVPQNLSASRPQDRQFILSSKKLLLSDSGFYLCAFGLGVHEQYFGPGTRLTVT.

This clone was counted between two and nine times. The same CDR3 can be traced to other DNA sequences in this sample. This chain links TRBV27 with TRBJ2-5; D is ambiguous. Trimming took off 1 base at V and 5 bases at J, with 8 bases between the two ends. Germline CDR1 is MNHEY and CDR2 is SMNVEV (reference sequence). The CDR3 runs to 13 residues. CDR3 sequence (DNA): TGTGCCAGCAGTTTATGGGTGGGGGAGACCCAGTACTTC. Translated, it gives CASSLWVGETQYF.

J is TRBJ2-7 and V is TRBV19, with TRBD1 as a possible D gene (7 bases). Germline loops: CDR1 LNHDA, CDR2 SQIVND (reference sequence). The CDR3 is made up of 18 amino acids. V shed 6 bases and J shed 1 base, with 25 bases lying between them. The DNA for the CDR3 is TGTGCCAGTAGCGCGGGGACAGTTACTTTAAAATTTTCCTACGAGCAGTACTTC. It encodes CASSAGTVTLKFSYEQYF.

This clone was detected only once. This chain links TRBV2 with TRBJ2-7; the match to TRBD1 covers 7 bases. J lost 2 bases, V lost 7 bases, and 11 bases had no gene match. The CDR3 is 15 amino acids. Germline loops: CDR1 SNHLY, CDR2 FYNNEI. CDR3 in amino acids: CASNPGQGDAYEQYF. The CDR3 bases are TGTGCCAGCAACCCTGGGCAGGGGGACGCCTACGAGCAGTACTTC.

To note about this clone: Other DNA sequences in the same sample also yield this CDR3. DNA for the CDR3: TGTGCCAGCAGCTTAGATCTTAGTGAGCAGTTCTTC. Amino acid sequence: CASSLDLSEQFF. The chain joins TRBV11-2 to TRBJ2-1, with D hard to call. Trimming removed 0 bases from V and 9 bases from J, with 6 bases in between. This CDR3 is built from 12 residues. Germline-derived CDR1 and CDR2 are SGHAT and FQNNGV.

The CDR3 loop is CASSEGARGYEQFF. The CDR3, as DNA: TGCGCCAGCAGCGAAGGGGCCCGGGGGTATGAGCAGTTCTTC. The chain couples TRBV4-3 to TRBJ2-1, with D possibly being TRBD2 (6 bases). CDR3 size: 14 residues. Trimming took 5 bases from V and 8 from J, leaving 16 bases between them. Germline V lookup: CDR1 LGHNA, CDR2 YSLEER.

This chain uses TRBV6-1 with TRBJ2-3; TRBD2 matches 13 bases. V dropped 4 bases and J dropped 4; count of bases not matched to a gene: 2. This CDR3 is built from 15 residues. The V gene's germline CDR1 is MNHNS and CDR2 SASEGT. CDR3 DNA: TGTGCCAGCAGTGTAACTAGCGGGGGGGCAGATACGCAGTATTTT. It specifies CASSVTSGGADTQYF.

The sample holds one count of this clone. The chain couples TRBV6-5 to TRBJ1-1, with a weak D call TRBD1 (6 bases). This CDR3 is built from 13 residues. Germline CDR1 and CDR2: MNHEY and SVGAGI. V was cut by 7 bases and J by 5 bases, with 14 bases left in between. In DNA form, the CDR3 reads TGTGCCAGCACCCACGGGGGGCTTACTGAAGCTTTCTTT. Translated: CASTHGGLTEAFF.

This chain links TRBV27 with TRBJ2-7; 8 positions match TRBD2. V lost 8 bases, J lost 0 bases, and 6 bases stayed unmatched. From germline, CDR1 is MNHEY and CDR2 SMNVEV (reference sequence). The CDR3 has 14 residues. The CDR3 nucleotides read TGTGCCAGCCAAGCCAGCGGGAGCTCCTACGAGCAGTACTTC. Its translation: CASQASGSSYEQYF.

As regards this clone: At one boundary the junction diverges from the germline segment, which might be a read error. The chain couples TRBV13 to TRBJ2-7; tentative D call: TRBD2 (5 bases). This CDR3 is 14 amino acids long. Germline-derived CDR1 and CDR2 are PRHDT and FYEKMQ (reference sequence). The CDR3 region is CASSLAGSSDEQYF. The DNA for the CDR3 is TGTGCCAGCAGCTTAGCGGGATCCTCCGACGAGCAGTACTTC.

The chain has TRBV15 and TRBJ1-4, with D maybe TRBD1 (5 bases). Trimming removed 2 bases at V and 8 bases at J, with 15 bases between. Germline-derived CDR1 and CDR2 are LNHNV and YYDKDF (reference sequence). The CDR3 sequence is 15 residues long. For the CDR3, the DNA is TGTGCCACCAGCAGAAAAATCCGAGGGGACGAAAAACTGTTTTTT. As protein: CATSRKIRGDEKLFF.

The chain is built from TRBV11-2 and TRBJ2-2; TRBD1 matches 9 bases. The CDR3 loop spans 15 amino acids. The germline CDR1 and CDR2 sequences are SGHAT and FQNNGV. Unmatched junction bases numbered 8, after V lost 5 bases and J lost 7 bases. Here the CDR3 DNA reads TGTGCCAGCAGCATGTGGGACAGGGCGAACGGGGAGCTGTTTTTT. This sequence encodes CASSMWDRANGELFF.

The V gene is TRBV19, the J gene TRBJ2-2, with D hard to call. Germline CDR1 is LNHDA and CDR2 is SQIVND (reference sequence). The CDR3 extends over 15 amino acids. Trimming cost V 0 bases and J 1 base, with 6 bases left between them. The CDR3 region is CASSIDPGNTGELFF. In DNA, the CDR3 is TGTGCCAGTAGTATAGATCCGGGGAACACCGGGGAGCTGTTTTTT.

CDR3 region: CASSLWDGNGYTF. The CDR3 DNA is TGTGCCAGCAGCTTATGGGACGGGAATGGCTACACCTTC. V gene TRBV7-6 combines with J gene TRBJ1-2; weak D call: TRBD1 (5 bases). Trimming took off 2 bases at V and 6 bases at J, with 10 bases between the two ends. This CDR3 has 13 amino acids. Per germline, CDR1 SGHVS and CDR2 FNYEAQ.

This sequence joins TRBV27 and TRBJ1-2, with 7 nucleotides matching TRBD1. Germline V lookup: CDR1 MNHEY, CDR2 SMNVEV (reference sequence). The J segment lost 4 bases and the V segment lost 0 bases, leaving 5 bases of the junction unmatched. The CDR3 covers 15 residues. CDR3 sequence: CASSLSSRGTYGYTF. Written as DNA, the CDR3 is TGTGCCAGCAGTTTATCCTCCAGGGGGACCTATGGCTACACCTTC.

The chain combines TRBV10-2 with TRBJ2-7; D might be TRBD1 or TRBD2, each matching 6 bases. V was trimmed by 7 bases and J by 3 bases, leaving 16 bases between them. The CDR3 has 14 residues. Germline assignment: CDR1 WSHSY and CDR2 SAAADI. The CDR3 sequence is CASTEWGADYEQYF. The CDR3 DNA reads TGCGCCAGCACCGAGTGGGGGGCCGACTACGAGCAGTACTTC.

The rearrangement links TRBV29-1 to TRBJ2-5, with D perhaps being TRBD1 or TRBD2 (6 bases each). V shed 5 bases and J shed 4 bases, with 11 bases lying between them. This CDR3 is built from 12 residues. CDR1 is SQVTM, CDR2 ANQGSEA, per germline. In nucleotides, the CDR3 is TGCAGCGTTATACAGGGAGGAGAGACCCAGTACTTC. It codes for CSVIQGGETQYF.